The next 32 T cell receptor beta chains were all read from a single sample in a study of T cells in localized non-small cell lung cancer. Sequenced by immunoSEQ multiplex PCR; TCRdb stores in-frame clones only, minus some. Of 30,000 to 35,000 clones listed, around 90% are singletons. The specimen was peripheral blood mononuclear cells, collected before any cancer treatment. The receptors were gathered from an older female donor with stage II lung adenocarcinoma.

V gene TRBV5-8 combines with J gene TRBJ1-5, with 7 positions matching TRBD1. Germline V gene data show CDR1 as SGHTS and CDR2 as YDEGEE. V gave up 4 bases and J gave up 1 base; unmatched junction bases: 5. CDR3 size: 15 residues. The CDR3 sequence: CASSLGQESNQPQHF. The DNA of the CDR3 is TGTGCCAGCAGCCTCGGACAGGAAAGCAATCAGCCCCAGCATTTT.

V usage is TRBV7-2 and J usage is TRBJ2-1, with TRBD2 identical over 10 bases. J gave up 8 bases and V 3 bases, and 4 bases lay outside the gene matches. Germline V gene lookup returns CDR1 SGHTA and CDR2 FQGNSA. CDR3 length: 14 amino acids. The CDR3 DNA is TGTGCCAGCAGCTTTAGACTAGCGGGTGATGAGCAGTTCTTC. Protein: CASSFRLAGDEQFF.

The rearrangement uses TRBV10-1 and TRBJ2-5; 7 nucleotides line up with TRBD1. The germline CDR1 and CDR2 sequences are WNHNN and SYGVQD (reference sequence). V shed 3 bases and J 3 bases; nucleotides not matched to a gene: 1. The CDR3 loop spans 13 amino acids. The CDR3 coding sequence is TGCGCCAGCAGTGAAGGGGGCAAAGAGACCCAGTACTTC. This encodes CASSEGGKETQYF.

This clone came up once. The rearrangement joins TRBV19 to TRBJ2-5, with D perhaps matching TRBD1 (6 bases). This CDR3 comprises 15 residues. V lost 3 bases, J lost 2 bases, and 13 bases lay in between. The germline V gene encodes CDR1 LNHDA and CDR2 SQIVND (reference sequence). CDR3 nucleotides: TGTGCCAGTAGTATTACAGGGAAGGTACAAGAGACCCAGTACTTC. As protein: CASSITGKVQETQYF.

The chain's CDR3 is CASSLGQGRNTGELFF. CDR3 nucleotide sequence: TGTGCCAGCAGCTTAGGGCAGGGTAGGAACACCGGGGAGCTGTTTTTT. The chain employs TRBV5-4 and TRBJ2-2, with D tentatively TRBD1 (5 bases). Germline lookup yields CDR1 SGHNT and CDR2 YYREEE (reference sequence). The CDR3 spans 16 residues. The V and J ends lost 2 bases and 1 base respectively, with 12 bases between them. Variable domain in full (rest from reference TRBV5-4 and TRBJ2-2): ETGVTQSPTHLIKTRGQQVTLRCSSQSGHNTVSWYQQALGQGPQFIFQYYREEENGRGNFPPRFSGLQFPNYSSELNVNALELDDSALYLCASSLGQGRNTGELFFGEGSRLTVL.

CDR3 nucleotide sequence: TGTGCCAGCAGCCCGGTCCGTCTCGCCGCAGATACGCAGTATTTT. The encoded protein is CASSPVRLAADTQYF. This chain connects TRBV5-4 to TRBJ2-3; D call uncertain. The CDR3 runs 15 residues. Trimming pared 4 bases from V and 4 bases from J, leaving 16 bases between. From germline, CDR1 is SGHNT and CDR2 YYREEE (reference sequence).

CDR3 protein: CASSEDRGHTIYF. The CDR3 nucleotides are TGTGCCAGCAGCGAAGACAGGGGGCACACCATATATTTT. The chain recombines TRBV7-8 with TRBJ1-3; 10 bases line up with TRBD1. The CDR3 is 13 amino acids. Trimming took 5 bases from V and 8 from J; bases not matched to a gene: 3. Per germline, CDR1 SGHVS and CDR2 FQNEAQ.

The rearrangement links TRBV19 to TRBJ1-1; no definite D call. The CDR3 is 14 amino acids. Per the germline V gene, CDR1 is LNHDA and CDR2 is SQIVND (reference sequence). Between the trimmed V and J ends, which lost 5 bases and 0 bases, there was a span of 10 bases. The CDR3 DNA is TGTGCCAGTAGTCCGACTGGTCTGAACACTGAAGCTTTCTTT. This codes for CASSPTGLNTEAFF.

This clone was seen a handful of times. The gene calls are TRBV28 and TRBJ2-7; 12 nucleotides align to TRBD1. This CDR3 has 14 amino acids. CDR1 is MDHEN and CDR2 is SYDVKM in the germline V gene. With V trimmed by 6 bases and J by 5 bases, 5 bases remained unmatched. This chain's CDR3 is CASRGTGGFDEQYF. Written as DNA, the CDR3 is TGTGCCAGCAGGGGGACAGGGGGCTTCGACGAGCAGTACTTC. The complete variable domain, with remaining parts taken from reference TRBV28 and TRBJ2-7, reads DVKVTQSSRYLVKRTGEKVFLECVQDMDHENMFWYRQDPGLGLRLIYFSYDVKMKEKGDIPEGYSVSREKKERFSLILESASTNQTSMYLCASRGTGGFDEQYFGPGTRLTVT.

The rearrangement joins TRBV19 to TRBJ2-1, with a tentative D call TRBD1 (5 bases). Trimming stripped 6 bases from V and 0 bases from J, with 6 bases between. CDR3 size: 13 residues. Germline lookup yields CDR1 LNHDA and CDR2 SQIVND (reference sequence). The CDR3 spells CASRDSSYNEQFF. The CDR3 nucleotides are TGTGCCAGTAGAGACAGCTCCTACAATGAGCAGTTCTTC.

The chain couples TRBV28 to TRBJ2-7; TRBD1 is a possible D gene (6 bases). The V gene's germline CDR1 is MDHEN and CDR2 SYDVKM. V lost 2 bases to trimming and J lost 2 bases, with 10 bases between them. The CDR3 is made up of 14 amino acids. The DNA of the CDR3 is TGTGCCAGCAGTTTAAACAGGGCCCCCTACGAGCAGTACTTC. It encodes CASSLNRAPYEQYF.

The genes are TRBV7-2 and TRBJ1-5; 7 nucleotides align to TRBD1. Germline values: CDR1 SGHTA, CDR2 FQGNSA. V shed 3 bases and J 2 bases; nucleotides not matched to a gene: 4. The CDR3 is made up of 15 amino acids. The CDR3 protein is CASSFRGYGNQPQHF. CDR3 bases: TGTGCCAGCAGCTTCAGGGGGTATGGCAATCAGCCCCAGCATTTT. Full variable domain (remainder filled in from reference TRBV7-2 and TRBJ1-5): GAGVSQSPSNKVTEKGKDVELRCDPISGHTALYWYRQSLGQGLEFLIYFQGNSAPDKSGLPSDRFSAERTGGSVSTLTIQRTQQEDSAVYLCASSFRGYGNQPQHFGDGTRLSIL.

The chain joins TRBV18 to TRBJ2-1; D is possibly TRBD1 (6 bases). This CDR3 has 14 residues. Germline assignment: CDR1 KGHSH and CDR2 LQKENI. Trimming cost V 2 bases and J 1 base, with 6 bases left between them. The CDR3 sequence: CASSPTGSYNEQFF. Written as DNA, the CDR3 is TGTGCCAGCTCACCAACAGGGTCCTACAATGAGCAGTTCTTC.

CDR3 bases: TGTGCCAGCAGCTTGGGACTAGGGGGACTCACAGATACGCAGTATTTT. Residues: CASSLGLGGLTDTQYF. The V call is TRBV7-2, the J call TRBJ2-3; 8 positions match TRBD2. V shed 3 bases and J 2 bases; nucleotides not matched to a gene: 7. CDR1 SGHTA and CDR2 FQGNSA come from the germline V gene. The CDR3 loop spans 16 amino acids.

The V gene is TRBV29-1, the J gene TRBJ2-7; D gene unclear. The germline V gene encodes CDR1 SQVTM and CDR2 ANQGSEA. This CDR3 has 13 residues. V was shortened by 0 bases and J by 5 bases, with 11 bases between the two germline ends. The CDR3 is CSVEESASDEQYF. DNA for the CDR3: TGCAGCGTTGAAGAGTCGGCCTCTGACGAGCAGTACTTC.

The chain uses TRBV14 and TRBJ1-2, with no clear D. With 3 bases removed from V and 5 bases from J, the gap between germline ends came to 7 bases. This CDR3 is built from 12 residues. CDR1 SGHDN and CDR2 FVKESK come from the germline V gene. CDR3 sequence: CASSQSAYGYTF. The CDR3, as DNA: TGTGCCAGCAGCCAGAGCGCGTATGGCTACACCTTC.

The V gene is TRBV10-3, the J gene TRBJ2-5; D gene unclear. In germline, CDR1 is ENHRY, CDR2 SYGVKD. The V gene lost 0 bases and the J gene lost 5 bases, with 10 bases spanning the gap. This CDR3 spans 14 amino acids. CDR3 loop: CAISESLAKETQYF. In DNA, the CDR3 is TGTGCCATCAGTGAGTCGCTCGCCAAGGAGACCCAGTACTTC.

The chain has TRBV4-3 and TRBJ2-1, with D uncertain. Germline CDR1 is LGHNA and CDR2 is YSLEER. The CDR3 is made up of 14 amino acids. V lost 2 bases and J 4 bases, leaving 9 bases between the germline ends. CDR3 region: CASSQSERYNEQFF. The CDR3, as DNA: TGCGCCAGCAGCCAATCGGAGAGATACAATGAGCAGTTCTTC.

This clone was detected a few times. The chain links TRBV7-9 to TRBJ1-2; no clear D. This CDR3 spans 11 amino acids. Per germline, CDR1 SEHNR and CDR2 FQNEAQ (reference sequence). V lost 3 bases to trimming and J lost 1 base, with 0 bases between them. CDR3 sequence (DNA): TGTGCCAGCAGCTTTAACTATGGCTACACCTTC. Protein: CASSFNYGYTF.

The chain links TRBV29-1 to TRBJ2-7; the D is unclear. CDR1 and CDR2 (germline): SQVTM, ANQGSEA. The V end was cut by 0 bases, the J end by 4 bases, with 4 bases between. The length of the CDR3 is 11 residues. CDR3 nucleotides: TGCAGCGTTGAAGAACTGTACGAGCAGTACTTC. This sequence encodes CSVEELYEQYF.

This sequence joins TRBV2 and TRBJ2-1; D might be TRBD1 or TRBD2, each matching 5 bases. The CDR3 spans 12 residues. Germline assignment: CDR1 SNHLY and CDR2 FYNNEI. Trimming removed 8 bases from V and 9 bases from J, with 14 bases in between. CDR3 residues: CASGVRGGEQFF. As DNA, the CDR3 is TGTGCCAGCGGCGTGAGGGGCGGTGAGCAGTTCTTC.

The chain carries TRBV7-2 and TRBJ1-1; the D gene is possibly TRBD1 (5 bases). Between the trimmed V and J ends, which lost 3 bases and 1 base, there was a span of 9 bases. The CDR3 loop spans 14 amino acids. Germline loops: CDR1 SGHTA, CDR2 FQGNSA. The CDR3 DNA reads TGTGCCAGCAGCTTCACAGGAGGGAACACTGAAGCTTTCTTT. Encoded protein: CASSFTGGNTEAFF.

This sequence joins TRBV4-1 and TRBJ2-2; 9 bases align to TRBD2. V dropped 6 bases and J dropped 1; count of bases not matched to a gene: 9. Germline V CDR1 and CDR2: MGHRA, YSYEKL. The CDR3 totals 17 residues. CDR3 sequence (DNA): TGCGCCAGCAGGTACAGGGGAGCGGGAGGGAACACCGGGGAGCTGTTTTTT. This encodes CASRYRGAGGNTGELFF.

The gene calls are TRBV5-1 and TRBJ2-7; D not resolved. Between the trimmed V and J ends, which lost 4 bases and 3 bases, there was a span of 11 bases. Germline CDR1 and CDR2: SGHRS and YFSETQ. The CDR3 covers 13 residues. Here the CDR3 reads CASSPENNYEQYF. The DNA of the CDR3 is TGCGCCAGCAGCCCGGAGAATAACTACGAGCAGTACTTC.

This sequence joins TRBV18 and TRBJ1-5; possible D gene TRBD1, 5 bases. This CDR3 contains 15 residues. Germline V CDR1 and CDR2: KGHSH, LQKENI. The V and J ends lost 3 bases and 0 bases respectively, with 9 bases between them. The chain's CDR3 is CASSPGRGSNQPQHF. The CDR3 bases are TGTGCCAGCTCACCGGGGCGAGGTAGCAATCAGCCCCAGCATTTT.

The rearrangement links TRBV2 to TRBJ2-5; TRBD2 agrees at 11 bases. The J call may be mistaken, given a closer DNA end match to TRBJ2-7. Germline lookup yields CDR1 SNHLY and CDR2 FYNNEI. The CDR3 loop spans 14 amino acids. CDR3 DNA sequence: TGTGCCAGCAGGGGGACTAGCGGCCCCTACGAGCAGTACTTC. This codes for CASRGTSGPYEQYF.

This chain connects TRBV4-1 to TRBJ1-1; possible D gene TRBD1, 6 bases. The CDR3 length is 17 residues. Germline V CDR1 and CDR2: MGHRA, YSYEKL. V lost 1 base, J lost 4 bases, and 19 bases lay in between. The CDR3 protein is CASSQVGGGGWSTEAFF. The CDR3 DNA follows: TGCGCCAGCAGCCAAGTTGGGGGCGGTGGTTGGAGCACTGAAGCTTTCTTT.

V is TRBV6-6 and J is TRBJ1-1, with D uncertain. Trimming pared 8 bases from V and 5 bases from J, leaving 9 bases between. CDR3 length: 11 residues. Germline CDR1 is MNHNY and CDR2 is SVGAGI (reference sequence). This CDR3 reads CASLGGTEAFF. Written as DNA, the CDR3 is TGTGCCAGCTTGGGTGGGACTGAAGCTTTCTTT.

The chain is built from TRBV7-2 and TRBJ1-5; 9 bases align to TRBD1. Germline CDR1 SGHTA, CDR2 FQGNSA. The trim removed 2 bases at V and 4 bases at J, leaving 3 bases unmatched. The CDR3 runs to 15 residues. CDR3 bases: TGTGCCAGCAGCTTACGGACAGGGGCTAATCAGCCCCAGCATTTT. Protein: CASSLRTGANQPQHF.

The chain carries TRBV27 and TRBJ1-2, with D unclear. This CDR3 has 14 amino acids. Germline lookup yields CDR1 MNHEY and CDR2 SMNVEV (reference sequence). Trimming removed 3 bases from V and 2 bases from J, with 10 bases in between. In nucleotides, the CDR3 is TGTGCCAGCAGTTTTAACATTGCGAACTATGGCTACACCTTC. Encoded protein: CASSFNIANYGYTF.

The genes are TRBV5-6 and TRBJ2-1; D call uncertain. Germline assignment: CDR1 SGHDT and CDR2 YYEEEE. The CDR3 length is 18 residues. With 3 bases removed from V and 6 bases from J, the gap between germline ends came to 25 bases. The CDR3, as DNA: TGTGCCAGCAGCTCCTCCCGGTCTGTATCCACGGTCGGCAATGAGCAGTTCTTC. Translated, it gives CASSSSRSVSTVGNEQFF.

V usage is TRBV7-3 and J usage is TRBJ1-5; weak D call: TRBD1 (6 bases). V shed 3 bases and J shed 7 bases, with 10 bases lying between them. The CDR3 length is 13 residues. Germline V CDR1 and CDR2: SGHTA, FQGTGA. CDR3 loop: CASSLGANQPQHF. CDR3 DNA: TGTGCCAGCAGCTTGGGGGCAAACCAGCCCCAGCATTTT. The full variable domain, completed using reference TRBV7-3 and TRBJ1-5, is GAGVSQTPSNKVTEKGKYVELRCDPISGHTALYWYRQSLGQGPEFLIYFQGTGAADDSGLPNDRFFAVRPEGSVSTLKIQRTERGDSAVYLCASSLGANQPQHFGDGTRLSIL.